This T cell receptor (beta chain) was found in a study of T cells in localized non-small cell lung cancer. Overall study findings and caveats: A raised T cell density in blood coincided with lengthier overall survival.

The V segment lost 3 bases and the J segment 1 base; nucleotides outside the gene matches: 5. The CDR3 extends over 17 amino acids. Germline V lookup: CDR1 MGHRA, CDR2 YSYEKL. As concerns this clone: Antigen: not known.

Here immunoSEQ multiplex PCR was the method, and the copy in TCRdb shows in-frame clones only, minus some. The sample comprises 50,000 to 65,000 clones, around three quarters of which are singletons, and about 4% rests with the top ten. This rearrangement joins TRBV4-1 to TRBJ1-4, with TRBD1 matching 10 bases. The sequences come from PBMCs, collected before any cancer treatment. This clonotype originated in a woman aged 35-70 years with stage II lung adenocarcinoma. The CDR3 protein is CASSQLDRGQTNEKLFF. CDR3 DNA sequence: TGCGCCAGCAGCCAGCTAGACAGGGGGCAAACTAATGAAAAACTGTTTTTT.